These 30 T cell receptor beta chains originate from one sample sequenced in a study of T cell responses to AZD1222 COVID-19 vaccine (dated by TCRdb to the early 2020s). The label giving this sample's time point can be read as: baseline before first vaccination. The receptor library was made with the immunoSEQ multiplex PCR assay. The clones in this table, taken by TCRdb from immuneACCESS, are in-frame only. Not every clone is retained; where verified, under half of the shortfall comes from an unresolved V gene, and the cause of the rest is unknown. The sample contains roughly 100,000 clones, approximately 88% of them found a single time. The ten largest clones take up approximately 20% of the sample. Sample: peripheral blood, taken on day 0 of AZD1222 vaccination. The source of these receptors is an adult in good health.

The V and J genes are TRBV30 and TRBJ1-5, with D unclear. CDR1 and CDR2 from the germline V gene are GTSNPN and SVGIG (reference sequence). The CDR3 has 13 amino acids. V was clipped by 4 bases and J by 1 base, with 8 bases between them. This CDR3 reads CAWNTNSNQPQHF. The DNA for the CDR3 is TGTGCCTGGAATACTAACAGCAATCAGCCCCAGCATTTT.

J is TRBJ1-2 and V is TRBV7-9; TRBD1 might be the D (5 bases). The germline gives CDR1 SEHNR, CDR2 FQNEAQ (reference sequence). V was shortened by 4 bases and J by 3 bases, with 12 bases between the two germline ends. This CDR3 contains 14 residues. The CDR3 protein is CASSSSGRDYGYTF. CDR3 DNA: TGTGCCAGCAGCTCCAGTGGCAGGGACTATGGCTACACCTTC.

The V gene is TRBV19, the J gene TRBJ1-3; possible D gene TRBD1, 5 bases. V dropped 3 bases and J dropped 0 bases, with 15 bases sitting between them. The CDR3 contains 17 residues. Germline V CDR1 and CDR2: LNHDA, SQIVND (reference sequence). The CDR3 sequence is CASSMEGRTLSGNTIYF. The CDR3 nucleotides are TGTGCCAGTAGTATGGAGGGACGGACGCTCTCTGGAAACACCATATATTTT.

The V gene is TRBV7-2, the J gene TRBJ2-7; D uncertain. The CDR3 consists of 12 residues. Per the germline V gene, CDR1 is SGHTA and CDR2 is FQGNSA. V lost 5 bases and J 7 bases, leaving 12 bases between the germline ends. The CDR3 DNA sequence: TGTGCCAGCAGCCCCAACATCGGGGAGCAGTACTTC. It translates to CASSPNIGEQYF. Using reference TRBV7-2 and TRBJ2-7 for the parts outside the CDR3, the full variable domain is GAGVSQSPSNKVTEKGKDVELRCDPISGHTALYWYRQSLGQGLEFLIYFQGNSAPDKSGLPSDRFSAERTGGSVSTLTIQRTQQEDSAVYLCASSPNIGEQYFGPGTRLTVT.

CDR3 coding DNA: TGTGCCAGCAGCTTAGACACCCCAGCCTGGTATGAAAAACTGTTTTTT. Translation: CASSLDTPAWYEKLFF. The V and J genes are TRBV7-6 and TRBJ1-4, with D hard to call. Per the germline V gene, CDR1 is SGHVS and CDR2 is FNYEAQ. V was trimmed by 1 base and J by 6 bases, leaving 15 bases between them. The CDR3 loop spans 16 amino acids.

The chain has TRBV4-3 and TRBJ2-3, with 15 bases aligning to TRBD2. This CDR3 spans 21 amino acids. V was clipped by 1 base and J by 5 bases; unmatched bases: 16. CDR1 and CDR2 (germline): LGHNA, YSLEER. The CDR3 here is CASSQVKMGLAGGGLRDTQYF. CDR3 in DNA: TGCGCCAGCAGCCAAGTCAAAATGGGACTAGCGGGAGGCGGGTTGAGAGATACGCAGTATTTT.

A few counts support this clone. V usage is TRBV18 and J usage is TRBJ2-7; D ambiguous. V was cut by 2 bases and J by 5 bases, with 13 bases left in between. The germline CDR1 and CDR2 sequences are KGHSH and LQKENI. This CDR3 is 14 amino acids long. The CDR3 reads CASSPMKGTNEQYF. The CDR3 nucleotides read TGTGCCAGCTCACCAATGAAGGGAACAAACGAGCAGTACTTC. The full variable domain, rest sourced from reference TRBV18 and TRBJ2-7, is NAGVMQNPRHLVRRRGQEARLRCSPMKGHSHVYWYRQLPEEGLKFMVYLQKENIIDESGMPKERFSAEFPKEGPSILRIQQVVRGDSAAYFCASSPMKGTNEQYFGPGTRLTVT.

The genes are TRBV14 and TRBJ1-3; unclear D gene. V lost 1 base to trimming and J lost 0 bases, with 13 bases between them. The V gene's germline CDR1 is SGHDN and CDR2 FVKESK. The CDR3 has 17 residues. CDR3: CASSQGVEAYSGNTIYF. For the CDR3, the DNA is TGTGCCAGCAGCCAAGGGGTCGAGGCTTACTCTGGAAACACCATATATTTT.

This sequence joins TRBV7-9 and TRBJ2-3; D ambiguous. V was clipped by 1 base and J by 4 bases, with 12 bases between them. The CDR3 is 15 amino acids. Germline assignment: CDR1 SEHNR and CDR2 FQNEAQ (reference sequence). The chain's CDR3 is CASSLGNGPSDTQYF. In DNA form, the CDR3 reads TGTGCCAGCAGCTTAGGCAACGGTCCATCAGATACGCAGTATTTT.

J is TRBJ2-4 and V is TRBV6-5; the D is unclear. V was pared by 10 bases and J by 3 bases, with 16 bases between. Germline V CDR1 and CDR2: MNHEY, SVGAGI. The CDR3 sequence is 14 residues long. The CDR3 sequence: CATVAPPIKNIQYF. DNA of the CDR3: TGTGCCACCGTGGCTCCCCCAATCAAAAACATTCAGTACTTC.

The chain employs TRBV30 and TRBJ1-1; D gene unclear. The V gene's germline CDR1 is GTSNPN and CDR2 SVGIG (reference sequence). This CDR3 comprises 13 residues. The germline V and J ends were trimmed by 3 bases and 0 bases, with 8 bases remaining between them. CDR3 loop: CAWRLQLNTEAFF. CDR3 nucleotides: TGTGCCTGGAGGCTACAGCTGAACACTGAAGCTTTCTTT. The full variable domain, rest sourced from reference TRBV30 and TRBJ1-1, is SQTIHQWPATLVQPVGSPLSLECTVEGTSNPNLYWYRQAAGRGLQLLFYSVGIGQISSEVPQNLSASRPQDRQFILSSKKLLLSDSGFYLCAWRLQLNTEAFFGQGTRLTVV.

The genes are TRBV28 and TRBJ1-5, with D tentatively TRBD1 (5 bases). The CDR3 extends over 14 amino acids. V lost 6 bases and J 3 bases, leaving 12 bases between the germline ends. Germline CDR1 MDHEN, CDR2 SYDVKM. The CDR3 is CASRSPGHNQPQHF. The CDR3 coding sequence is TGTGCCAGCAGATCCCCGGGGCACAATCAGCCCCAGCATTTT.

The V and J genes are TRBV7-2 and TRBJ1-1; TRBD1 agrees at 7 bases. V lost 5 bases to trimming and J lost 4 bases; unmatched junction nucleotides: 13. The CDR3 loop spans 16 amino acids. The V gene's germline CDR1 is SGHTA and CDR2 FQGNSA. The CDR3 spells CASSPRPSDRATEAFF. The DNA of the CDR3 is TGTGCCAGCAGCCCTCGTCCCTCCGACAGGGCCACTGAAGCTTTCTTT.

This chain uses TRBV7-9 with TRBJ2-7; 11 bases map to TRBD2. J was trimmed by 2 bases and V by 1 base; bases with no gene match: 4. The CDR3 consists of 16 residues. The germline V gene has CDR1 SEHNR and CDR2 FQNEAQ (reference sequence). CDR3 nucleotides: TGTGCCAGCAGCTTAGGACTAGCGGGGTATACCTACGAGCAGTACTTC. Its translation: CASSLGLAGYTYEQYF.

The chain carries TRBV19 and TRBJ2-2; D unresolved. CDR1 is LNHDA, CDR2 SQIVND, per germline (reference sequence). V was clipped by 5 bases and J by 5 bases, with 6 bases between them. The CDR3 is 12 amino acids. The CDR3 here is CASSWQTGELFF. CDR3 DNA sequence: TGTGCCAGTAGTTGGCAAACCGGGGAGCTGTTTTTT.

This chain joins TRBV9 and TRBJ1-5; no firm D call. The CDR3 contains 14 residues. V lost 2 bases and J 0 bases, leaving 6 bases between the germline ends. Germline V CDR1 and CDR2: SGDLS, YYNGEE. DNA for the CDR3: TGTGCCAGCAGCGTTTCTCATAGCAATCAGCCCCAGCATTTT. The encoded protein is CASSVSHSNQPQHF.

The chain employs TRBV29-1 and TRBJ2-2; D is tentatively TRBD1 or TRBD2 (5 bases each). Germline V lookup: CDR1 SQVTM, CDR2 ANQGSEA. CDR3 length: 15 amino acids. V shed 7 bases and J shed 0 bases, with 15 bases lying between them. Here the CDR3 reads CSADKGPTNTGELFF. The CDR3, as DNA: TGCAGCGCGGACAAGGGACCCACGAACACCGGGGAGCTGTTTTTT.

This chain connects TRBV5-1 to TRBJ2-1, with 9 bases matching TRBD1. The ends lost 2 bases at V and 4 bases at J; junction bases unmatched: 4. The CDR3 consists of 15 residues. CDR1 and CDR2 from the germline V gene are SGHRS and YFSETQ. The CDR3 DNA reads as TGCGCCAGCAGCTTACAGGGGGCCCTATACAATGAGCAGTTCTTC. This encodes CASSLQGALYNEQFF.

The rearrangement uses TRBV6-5 and TRBJ2-1; D unresolved. Germline-derived CDR1 and CDR2 are MNHEY and SVGAGI. Trimming shortened V by 8 bases and J by 0 bases, and 8 bases separated the two germline ends. CDR3 length equals 13 residues. The CDR3 protein is CASSGHSYNEQFF. DNA of the CDR3: TGTGCCAGCTCAGGTCACTCCTACAATGAGCAGTTCTTC.

V and J are TRBV28 and TRBJ1-2, with TRBD1 identical over 7 bases. CDR3 size: 13 residues. The V segment lost 6 bases and the J segment 4 bases; nucleotides outside the gene matches: 5. Germline loops: CDR1 MDHEN, CDR2 SYDVKM. The CDR3 DNA follows: TGTGCCAGCAGGTCCGGGACAGCCTATGGCTACACCTTC. Translated, it gives CASRSGTAYGYTF.

J is TRBJ2-7 and V is TRBV6-5, with D perhaps TRBD1 or TRBD2 (6 bases each). Between the trimmed V and J ends, which lost 7 bases and 8 bases, there was a span of 24 bases. From germline, CDR1 is MNHEY and CDR2 SVGAGI. CDR3 length: 15 residues. CDR3 residues: CASTVVGGAPTQQYF. The CDR3 bases are TGTGCCAGCACGGTAGTGGGGGGCGCCCCCACTCAGCAGTACTTC.

The chain employs TRBV5-1 and TRBJ2-2; D not certain. V lost 3 bases and J 4 bases, leaving 10 bases between the germline ends. Per germline, CDR1 SGHRS and CDR2 YFSETQ. This CDR3 comprises 14 residues. The CDR3, as DNA: TGCGCCAGCAGCTCGGGTAGTTCCACCGGGGAGCTGTTTTTT. Its translation is CASSSGSSTGELFF. Based on the CDR3 plus reference TRBV5-1 and TRBJ2-2, the full variable domain is KAGVTQTPRYLIKTRGQQVTLSCSPISGHRSVSWYQQTPGQGLQFLFEYFSETQRNKGNFPGRFSGRQFSNSRSEMNVSTLELGDSALYLCASSSGSSTGELFFGEGSRLTVL.

The V gene is TRBV10-3, the J gene TRBJ2-6, with D perhaps given as TRBD1 or TRBD2 (5 bases each). The germline CDR1 and CDR2 sequences are ENHRY and SYGVKD. This CDR3 spans 16 amino acids. Trimming left V 6 bases short and J 1 base short, with 13 bases between. The CDR3 region is CAISSPGTSGANVLTF. As DNA, the CDR3 is TGTGCCATCAGCTCGCCCGGGACGTCTGGGGCCAACGTCCTGACTTTC.

V and J are TRBV4-1 and TRBJ1-2; D unresolved. Germline CDR1 and CDR2: MGHRA and YSYEKL. Deletions cut 2 bases from V and 3 bases from J, with 16 bases between. The CDR3 length is 16 residues. This chain's CDR3 is CASSQNSGFGDYGYTF. The CDR3 DNA sequence: TGCGCCAGCAGCCAAAACAGCGGCTTCGGTGACTATGGCTACACCTTC.

In its sample, this clone was seen a few times. The V gene is TRBV5-1, the J gene TRBJ1-2; D is possibly TRBD1 (6 bases). V was trimmed by 0 bases and J by 0 bases, leaving 9 bases between them. The CDR3 runs to 15 residues. CDR1 is SGHRS and CDR2 is YFSETQ in the germline V gene. The CDR3 spells CASSLDRAPNYGYTF. CDR3 in DNA: TGCGCCAGCAGCTTGGACAGGGCCCCTAACTATGGCTACACCTTC.

The chain couples TRBV7-9 to TRBJ2-7, with D perhaps matching TRBD2 (5 bases). Germline CDR1 and CDR2: SEHNR and FQNEAQ (reference sequence). The CDR3 has 13 residues. The V end lost 3 bases, the J end lost 5 bases, and 11 bases lay between the germline ends. CDR3 nucleotide sequence: TGTGCCAGCAGCTTTGGTGGGAGCGACGAGCAGTACTTC. Translating it yields CASSFGGSDEQYF.

The chain employs TRBV28 and TRBJ2-7, with D perhaps assigned TRBD1 or TRBD2 (6 bases each). CDR1 and CDR2 (germline): MDHEN, SYDVKM. V was cut by 10 bases and J by 3 bases, with 16 bases left in between. The CDR3 sequence is 13 residues long. CDR3 sequence reads: CATFGGTSYEQYF. CDR3 coding DNA: TGTGCCACCTTCGGCGGGACAAGCTACGAGCAGTACTTC. The complete variable domain, with remaining parts taken from reference TRBV28 and TRBJ2-7, reads DVKVTQSSRYLVKRTGEKVFLECVQDMDHENMFWYRQDPGLGLRLIYFSYDVKMKEKGDIPEGYSVSREKKERFSLILESASTNQTSMYLCATFGGTSYEQYFGPGTRLTVT.

This clone was seen just once. The chain couples TRBV7-6 to TRBJ2-1; TRBD1 matches at 8 bases. This CDR3 is built from 16 residues. V gave up 5 bases and J gave up 4 bases; unmatched junction bases: 10. CDR1 is SGHVS, CDR2 FNYEAQ, per germline. The CDR3 DNA follows: TGTGCCAGCAGCCCTTACGGACAGGGAAATTACAATGAGCAGTTCTTC. It translates to CASSPYGQGNYNEQFF.

This sequence joins TRBV6-5 and TRBJ1-2; no reliable D call. This CDR3 has 15 residues. V shed 0 bases and J shed 2 bases, with 10 bases lying between them. The germline V gene has CDR1 MNHEY and CDR2 SVGAGI. CDR3 in amino acids: CASSYSQAKNYGYTF. CDR3 sequence (DNA): TGTGCCAGCAGTTACTCGCAGGCAAAGAACTATGGCTACACCTTC.

The V and J genes are TRBV7-6 and TRBJ2-7; D possibly corresponds to TRBD1 (5 bases). CDR1 SGHVS and CDR2 FNYEAQ come from the germline V gene. The CDR3 loop spans 15 amino acids. Trimming took 5 bases from V and 6 from J, leaving 20 bases between them. This chain's CDR3 is CASSVGAEDPSEQYF. CDR3 sequence (DNA): TGTGCCAGCAGCGTAGGGGCAGAGGACCCTTCCGAGCAGTACTTC.